Listed here are 17 T cell receptor beta chains from one sample, sequenced in a study of T cell responses to AZD1222 COVID-19 vaccine (dated by TCRdb to 2020 to 2023). The sample's time point label, decoded: about 28 days (+/-7) after the second vaccine dose. According to the study, the label for this sample's treatment or condition signals: meningococcal conjugate vaccine given as trial control. The protocol used for the library was the immunoSEQ multiplex PCR assay. This immuneACCESS table, as held by TCRdb, lists in-frame sequences with V and J called but not all clones. Of the missing ones, under half trace to an unresolved V gene in checked studies; the others have no known cause. The sample profile shows 150,000 to 200,000 clones; more than 80% of them were found once. The ten largest clones add up to around 3.6% of the sample. The sample in question was peripheral blood, obtained 28 days after the second dose of the MenACWY control vaccine. Every receptor here comes from an adult who received the MenACWY meningococcal vaccine as a control.

This chain joins TRBV11-3 and TRBJ1-2, with a weak D call TRBD1 (6 bases). V gave up 5 bases and J gave up 3 bases, with 16 bases separating them. Per germline, CDR1 SGHNT and CDR2 YENEEA. The CDR3 has 15 residues. The CDR3 bases are TGTGCCAGCAGCCCCTCTGGGGGCGAAGACTATGGCTACACCTTC. Amino acid sequence: CASSPSGGEDYGYTF.

The chain links TRBV3-1 (or the pseudogene TRBV3-2) to TRBJ1-3; tentative D call: TRBD1 (5 bases). This CDR3 spans 15 amino acids. V lost 7 bases, J lost 4 bases, and 17 bases lay in between. CDR1 LGHDT and CDR2 YNNKEL come from the germline V gene (reference sequence). The CDR3: CASTTTAGRGNTIYF. DNA for the CDR3: TGTGCCAGCACTACGACCGCGGGACGGGGAAACACCATATATTTT.

The chain employs TRBV10-2 and TRBJ1-5; no clear D gene. V was pared by 3 bases and J by 3 bases, with 9 bases between. Germline CDR1 and CDR2: WSHSY and SAAADI. The CDR3 spans 14 residues. The CDR3 loop reads CASSDTVPNQPQHF. The CDR3 coding sequence is TGCGCCAGCAGTGATACAGTACCCAATCAGCCCCAGCATTTT.

The chain combines TRBV15 with TRBJ1-5; 8 bases line up with TRBD1. Germline values: CDR1 LNHNV, CDR2 YYDKDF (reference sequence). This CDR3 has 14 residues. Losses at the gene ends were 6 bases for V and 4 bases for J; bases not matched to a gene: 5. CDR3 region: CATRTGQGNQPQHF. The DNA for the CDR3 is TGTGCCACCAGGACTGGACAGGGAAATCAGCCCCAGCATTTT.

The gene calls are TRBV12-3 or TRBV12-4 and TRBJ1-2, with D possibly matching TRBD1 (5 bases). V was clipped by 3 bases and J by 8 bases, with 13 bases between them. This CDR3 is 13 amino acids long. The CDR3 protein is CASSLVRGGGYTF. CDR3 nucleotides: TGTGCCAGCAGTTTGGTGAGGGGAGGAGGCTACACCTTC.

This clone occurred a few times. V is TRBV30 and J is TRBJ2-5, with D possibly matching TRBD2 (5 bases). The CDR3 totals 15 residues. Trimming removed 5 bases from V and 3 bases from J, with 19 bases in between. CDR1 and CDR2 (germline): GTSNPN, SVGIG (reference sequence). CDR3: CAWSPGAARKETQYF. The CDR3 DNA reads TGTGCCTGGTCCCCAGGAGCGGCTAGAAAAGAGACCCAGTACTTC.

This clone is a singleton in its sample. The genes are TRBV5-1 and TRBJ2-2, with a possible D match to TRBD1 (6 bases). V shed 2 bases and J shed 4 bases, with 12 bases lying between them. Germline loops: CDR1 SGHRS, CDR2 YFSETQ. The length of the CDR3 is 15 residues. CDR3 loop: CASSFSGDGTGELFF. The CDR3 region has the DNA TGCGCCAGCAGCTTTTCAGGGGATGGCACCGGGGAGCTGTTTTTT.

This clone has just a few counts. The chain combines TRBV21-1 with TRBJ1-1. TRBV21-1 is a pseudogene. CDR3 length: 15 residues. CDR3 in amino acids: CATLQRGRKNTEAFF. CDR3 nucleotides: TGTGCCACCTTACAACGCGGACGGAAGAACACTGAAGCTTTCTTT.

This chain uses TRBV24-1 with TRBJ2-2; 12 bases align to TRBD2. Germline V gene lookup returns CDR1 KGHDR and CDR2 SFDVKD. The CDR3 has 16 residues. Unmatched junction bases numbered 3, after V lost 4 bases and J lost 4 bases. The chain's CDR3 is CATSELGLAGTGELFF. In DNA form, the CDR3 reads TGTGCCACCAGTGAGCTGGGACTAGCGGGCACCGGGGAGCTGTTTTTT.

The J gene is TRBJ1-2, the V gene TRBV6-5; a possible D gene is TRBD1 (5 bases). Per germline, CDR1 MNHEY and CDR2 SVGAGI. CDR3 length equals 12 residues. Trimming left V 6 bases short and J 4 bases short, with 9 bases between. CDR3 in amino acids: CASREGPYGYTF. As DNA, the CDR3 is TGTGCCAGCAGGGAGGGGCCCTATGGCTACACCTTC.

The chain has TRBV6-5 and TRBJ2-7; no clear D. Trimming pared 7 bases from V and 4 bases from J, leaving 11 bases between. Per germline, CDR1 MNHEY and CDR2 SVGAGI. The CDR3 covers 12 residues. The chain's CDR3 is CASTSFMYEQYF. As DNA, the CDR3 is TGTGCCAGCACCTCCTTCATGTACGAGCAGTACTTC.

This rearrangement joins TRBV5-1 to TRBJ1-1; 9 bases fit TRBD1. CDR1 is SGHRS and CDR2 is YFSETQ in the germline V gene. Unmatched junction bases numbered 7, after V lost 2 bases and J lost 5 bases. This CDR3 spans 15 amino acids. The CDR3 sequence is CASSLLQGARTEAFF. The DNA of the CDR3 is TGCGCCAGCAGCTTATTACAGGGGGCCCGAACTGAAGCTTTCTTT.

This clone was picked up one time. The chain carries TRBV28 and TRBJ1-2; the D gene is possibly TRBD1 (6 bases). The CDR3 sequence is 16 residues long. Trimming removed 5 bases at V and 7 bases at J, with 23 bases between. CDR1 is MDHEN and CDR2 is SYDVKM in the germline V gene. Here the CDR3 reads CASSVTGQPLGSGYTF. The DNA of the CDR3 is TGTGCCAGCAGTGTTACCGGACAGCCCCTGGGTAGTGGCTACACCTTC.

The chain couples TRBV5-6 to TRBJ2-5; 8 positions agree with TRBD1. CDR1 and CDR2 (germline): SGHDT, YYEEEE. The CDR3 has 14 residues. Losses at the gene ends were 4 bases for V and 5 bases for J; bases not matched to a gene: 7. The CDR3 DNA sequence: TGTGCCAGCAGCACCCGGACAGGGACGGAGACCCAGTACTTC. Amino acids: CASSTRTGTETQYF.

This chain joins TRBV6-2 or TRBV6-3 and TRBJ1-1, with 8 bases that match TRBD1. With 6 bases clipped from V and 2 bases from J, the junction kept 8 bases outside the gene matches. Looked up from germline, CDR1 is MNHEY and CDR2 is SVGEGT. This CDR3 is built from 15 residues. The CDR3 DNA is TGTGCCAGCAGCCCGGTAGGACAGGGAAACACTGAAGCTTTCTTT. Encoded protein: CASSPVGQGNTEAFF.

The chain uses TRBV6-5 and TRBJ1-5, with D unclear. CDR1 is MNHEY and CDR2 is SVGAGI in the germline V gene. V was clipped by 6 bases and J by 6 bases, with 18 bases between them. The CDR3 consists of 15 residues. The CDR3 coding sequence is TGTGCCAGCAGCCCCCTGGGAGAGGAAGGTCAGCCCCAGCATTTT. Translation: CASSPLGEEGQPQHF.

The chain carries TRBV15 and TRBJ2-7; D is unclear. Looked up from germline, CDR1 is LNHNV and CDR2 is YYDKDF (reference sequence). There are 17 residues in the CDR3. Trimming shortened V by 3 bases and J by 0 bases, and 18 bases separated the two germline ends. The CDR3 protein is CATSSPGSPQSSYEQYF. The CDR3 region has the DNA TGTGCCACCAGCAGTCCCGGCAGCCCGCAGAGCTCCTACGAGCAGTACTTC.